This TCR beta chain was documented in a study of T cells in Graves' hyperthyroidism and ophthalmopathy. Amplification yielded TCR beta CDR3 regions, with RNA transcripts as the source. With the HTBI primer set, the TCR CDR3 went through a first round of RT-PCR. Each CDR3 protein is one row after TCRdb ran MiXCR on the multiplex PCR reads. Of roughly 740,000 distinct CDR3 sequences in the sample, about a sixth are singletons; the top ten hold 8.4%. There are a few counts of this clonotype. What it recognizes is unknown. General observations from the study: The model's output predicted ophthalmopathy at a median of about 6.5 months prior to onset. Stable hyperthyroidism and ophthalmopathy were separated using 13 V-J signatures.

Diagnostic assessment was based on clinical symptoms, serum thyroxine and TRAb, thyroid ultrasound and orbital computed tomography. The authors took PBMCs from 9.5 to 10 ml fresh peripheral blood. This clonotype was sampled from a man aged 18 to 29 with Graves' hyperthyroidism. The sample comprised blood.

The CDR3 spells CASSSPSDRISYEQYF. The CDR3 region has the DNA TGTGCCAGCAGTTCACCCTCGGACAGGATATCCTACGAGCAGTACTTC. The V and J genes are TRBV28 and TRBJ2-7; 7 positions agree with TRBD1. CDR3 length: 16 amino acids. Per germline, CDR1 MDHEN and CDR2 SYDVKM. Trimming took 4 bases from V and 1 from J; bases not matched to a gene: 10.